The 19 T cell receptor beta chains given below trace back to one sample, sequenced in a study of lymphopenia after photon versus proton radiotherapy. Clones were sequenced by immunoSEQ multiplex PCR, and TCRdb holds only the in-frame ones, with some missing. Here the sample spans approximately 65,000 clones, around 90% being singletons. The specimen comprised peripheral blood, sampled from a patient treated with proton-based radiotherapy. The receptors stem from an elderly man with esophageal cancer.

The rearrangement uses TRBV4-1 and TRBJ1-1; TRBD1 matches at 12 bases. V gave up 2 bases and J gave up 4 bases; unmatched junction bases: 8. The CDR3 is 17 amino acids. Per the germline V gene, CDR1 is MGHRA and CDR2 is YSYEKL. The CDR3 nucleotides read TGCGCCAGCAGCCAACTAACCGGGACAGGGGGCTTCACTGAAGCTTTCTTT. It yields the protein CASSQLTGTGGFTEAFF.

CDR3 sequence reads: CASSDEAFRSYNEQFF. Written as DNA, the CDR3 is TGTGCCAGCAGTGACGAAGCGTTCCGGTCCTACAATGAGCAGTTCTTC. The chain links TRBV6-1 to TRBJ2-1; D gene unclear. The V end was cut by 3 bases, the J end by 1 base, with 13 bases between. Per germline, CDR1 MNHNS and CDR2 SASEGT. The CDR3 has 16 residues.

This clone has only a few counts. J is TRBJ2-7 and V is TRBV11-2; 7 positions match TRBD1. J was trimmed by 4 bases and V by 6 bases; bases with no gene match: 9. CDR3 length equals 14 residues. Looked up from germline, CDR1 is SGHAT and CDR2 is FQNNGV. The CDR3 DNA follows: TGTGCCAGCAGTCCTCTCAGGGGGAAGTACGAGCAGTACTTC. Protein product: CASSPLRGKYEQYF. The entire variable domain, with the rest obtained from reference TRBV11-2 and TRBJ2-7, is as follows: EAGVAQSPRYKIIEKRQSVAFWCNPISGHATLYWYQQILGQGPKLLIQFQNNGVVDDSQLPKDRFSAERLKGVDSTLKIQPAKLEDSAVYLCASSPLRGKYEQYFGPGTRLTVT.

The J gene is TRBJ2-7, the V gene TRBV6-5; 7 positions match TRBD1. The J segment lost 1 base and the V segment lost 5 bases, leaving 5 bases of the junction unmatched. CDR1 and CDR2 from the germline V gene are MNHEY and SVGAGI. The CDR3 covers 14 residues. CDR3 sequence reads: CASSRQGDSYEQYF. Written as DNA, the CDR3 is TGTGCCAGCAGTCGGCAGGGGGATTCCTACGAGCAGTACTTC.

The chain joins TRBV5-6 to TRBJ1-1; D might be TRBD1 (6 bases). CDR1 is SGHDT and CDR2 is YYEEEE in the germline V gene. This CDR3 spans 16 amino acids. The ends were cut back, 0 bases at V and 2 bases at J, with 14 bases in the middle. CDR3 amino acids: CASSLEQGFGNTEAFF. Here the CDR3 DNA reads TGTGCCAGCAGCTTGGAGCAGGGGTTTGGAAACACTGAAGCTTTCTTT.

The chain carries TRBV4-1 and TRBJ1-1; TRBD1 aligns across 9 bases. The J segment lost 8 bases and the V segment lost 3 bases, leaving 10 bases of the junction unmatched. CDR3 length equals 15 residues. CDR1 MGHRA and CDR2 YSYEKL come from the germline V gene. The CDR3 loop is CASSQRDRERTEAFF. CDR3 coding DNA: TGCGCCAGCAGCCAGAGGGACAGGGAAAGGACCGAAGCTTTCTTT.

This clone was seen more than once but under ten times. The V gene is TRBV5-5, the J gene TRBJ2-1, with D uncertain. This CDR3 comprises 13 residues. V gave up 0 bases and J gave up 5 bases, with 6 bases separating them. CDR1 is SGHKS, CDR2 YYEKEE, per germline (reference sequence). CDR3 sequence reads: CASSLDFNNEQFF. The CDR3 DNA follows: TGTGCCAGCAGCTTGGACTTTAACAATGAGCAGTTCTTC.

The chain uses TRBV5-5 and TRBJ2-5, with D unresolved. The CDR3 spans 14 residues. CDR1 is SGHKS and CDR2 is YYEKEE in the germline V gene (reference sequence). V was trimmed by 8 bases and J by 1 base, leaving 15 bases between them. Here the CDR3 reads CASGEGGSQETQYF. The CDR3 coding sequence is TGTGCCAGTGGGGAAGGTGGGTCCCAAGAGACCCAGTACTTC.

The chain has TRBV5-1 and TRBJ1-4; D is perhaps TRBD1 (6 bases). Per germline, CDR1 SGHRS and CDR2 YFSETQ. This CDR3 comprises 18 residues. Deletions cut 0 bases from V and 3 bases from J, with 18 bases between. As DNA, the CDR3 is TGCGCCAGCAGCTTGGCCCCGGGGGGCCTTGCTTCTAATGAAAAACTGTTTTTT. Protein sequence: CASSLAPGGLASNEKLFF.

The rearrangement links TRBV5-1 to TRBJ2-7; no clear D gene. The germline V and J ends were trimmed by 2 bases and 6 bases, with 15 bases remaining between them. CDR1 and CDR2 from the germline V gene are SGHRS and YFSETQ. The CDR3 sequence is 14 residues long. The CDR3 DNA reads as TGCGCCAGCAGCTTTGGGTCGGTCCCACCCGAGCAGTACTTC. This sequence encodes CASSFGSVPPEQYF. Variable domain in full (rest from reference TRBV5-1 and TRBJ2-7): KAGVTQTPRYLIKTRGQQVTLSCSPISGHRSVSWYQQTPGQGLQFLFEYFSETQRNKGNFPGRFSGRQFSNSRSEMNVSTLELGDSALYLCASSFGSVPPEQYFGPGTRLTVT.

The rearrangement uses TRBV19 and TRBJ2-1; 11 positions agree with TRBD1. V lost 10 bases and J lost 5; bases outside the gene matches: 4. CDR1 is LNHDA and CDR2 is SQIVND in the germline V gene (reference sequence). This CDR3 has 13 amino acids. CDR3 residues: CATQDRGHNEQFF. The CDR3 DNA reads as TGTGCCACCCAGGACAGGGGGCACAATGAGCAGTTCTTC.

V and J are TRBV7-2 and TRBJ1-1; D uncertain. The V end was cut by 0 bases, the J end by 8 bases, with 10 bases between. This CDR3 is 13 amino acids long. Germline CDR1 is SGHTA and CDR2 is FQGNSA. The CDR3 DNA reads as TGTGCCAGCAGCTTAGCACAAGGGTTCGAAGCTTTCTTT. It encodes CASSLAQGFEAFF.

The genes are TRBV5-1 and TRBJ2-7, with D perhaps being TRBD1 or TRBD2 (6 bases each). Trimming left V 4 bases short and J 0 bases short, with 14 bases between. The CDR3 covers 15 residues. Germline lookup yields CDR1 SGHRS and CDR2 YFSETQ. The DNA for the CDR3 is TGCGCCAGCAGCCCCCTAGGGGGGAACTCCTACGAGCAGTACTTC. It yields the protein CASSPLGGNSYEQYF.

In the case of this clone: Other DNA sequences within the sample encode an identical CDR3. This chain links TRBV7-9 with TRBJ2-5; TRBD2 is a possible D gene (6 bases). Per the germline V gene, CDR1 is SEHNR and CDR2 is FQNEAQ (reference sequence). CDR3 length: 14 residues. V lost 3 bases and J 3 bases, leaving 11 bases between the germline ends. The CDR3 DNA sequence: TGTGCCAGCAGCTTGGCGAGGGAGGAAGAGACCCAGTACTTC. Translation gives CASSLAREEETQYF.

The chain is built from TRBV30 and TRBJ2-2; D gene ambiguous. The CDR3 length is 12 residues. Between the trimmed V and J ends, which lost 4 bases and 6 bases, there was a span of 9 bases. CDR1 is GTSNPN, CDR2 SVGIG, per germline (reference sequence). The CDR3 sequence is CAWNWPPGELFF. CDR3 DNA: TGTGCCTGGAACTGGCCGCCCGGGGAGCTGTTTTTT.

The J gene is TRBJ1-2, the V gene TRBV30; 7 nucleotides align to TRBD1. V gave up 0 bases and J gave up 5 bases; unmatched junction bases: 6. CDR1 and CDR2 (germline): GTSNPN, SVGIG (reference sequence). CDR3 size: 14 residues. CDR3 in amino acids: CAWSVGRGWYGYTF. For the CDR3, the DNA is TGTGCCTGGAGTGTAGGCAGGGGGTGGTATGGCTACACCTTC.

The chain joins TRBV6-1 to TRBJ2-1; D may be TRBD1 (6 bases). This CDR3 is built from 13 residues. CDR1 and CDR2 (germline): MNHNS, SASEGT. V was shortened by 8 bases and J by 4 bases, with 12 bases between the two germline ends. The CDR3 DNA reads as TGTGCCAGCCAACGGACAGCTTACAATGAGCAGTTCTTC. Protein product: CASQRTAYNEQFF.

The chain joins TRBV6-5 to TRBJ1-2, with D unclear. V lost 5 bases, J lost 10 bases, and 17 bases lay in between. The germline CDR1 and CDR2 sequences are MNHEY and SVGAGI. The CDR3 covers 13 residues. DNA of the CDR3: TGTGCCAGCAGTCCCACCTTTTCGGGGTACTACACCTTC. Translating gives CASSPTFSGYYTF.

J is TRBJ2-2 and V is TRBV2; 7 bases line up with TRBD1. CDR1 and CDR2 (germline): SNHLY, FYNNEI. The CDR3 spans 18 residues. V dropped 0 bases and J dropped 6; count of bases not matched to a gene: 13. The CDR3 DNA reads as TGTGCCAGCAGTGAAGCGCCAGCAGGGGGAGTAATCGCCGGGGAGCTGTTTTTT. Amino acid sequence: CASSEAPAGGVIAGELFF.